These 3 T cell receptor beta chains originate from one sample sequenced in a study of PD-1 blockade in mismatch repair-deficient tumors. TCRdb's table, derived via immunoSEQ multiplex PCR, lists solely in-frame clones and lacks some. Of about 39,000 clones listed, roughly 84% were seen once; the top ten hold approximately 0.98%. Here the sequenced sample was PBMCs, taken roughly 40 weeks after starting pembrolizumab. Receptors were obtained from an adult with mismatch repair-deficient cancer.

This rearrangement joins TRBV9 to TRBJ2-1, with 15 nucleotides matching TRBD2. V trimming: 3 bases; J trimming: 9 bases; junction bases outside the gene matches: 4. The CDR3 is 15 residues long. Germline V CDR1 and CDR2: SGDLS, YYNGEE. The chain's CDR3 is CASSGTSGRAVEQFF. CDR3 sequence (DNA): TGTGCCAGCAGCGGGACTAGCGGGAGGGCCGTTGAGCAGTTCTTC.

The chain combines TRBV30 with TRBJ1-1; D gene unclear. The CDR3 has 15 amino acids. Germline V gene sequence: CDR1 GTSNPN, CDR2 SVGIG (reference sequence). Between the trimmed V and J ends, which lost 0 bases and 1 base, there was a span of 12 bases. The CDR3 nucleotides read TGTGCCTGGAGTGTTGGCCAGAGGGAGAACACTGAAGCTTTCTTT. Its protein is CAWSVGQRENTEAFF.

V gene TRBV14 combines with J gene TRBJ1-6; 7 bases line up with TRBD1. Germline assignment: CDR1 SGHDN and CDR2 FVKESK. J gave up 0 bases and V 4 bases, and 9 bases lay outside the gene matches. CDR3 size: 18 residues. CDR3 bases: TGTGCCAGCAGCCCGCTCGGACAGGCGAGCTCCTATAATTCACCCCTCCACTTT. Protein: CASSPLGQASSYNSPLHF.